This T cell receptor beta chain comes out of a study of monozygotic twins with inflammatory bowel disease. TCRdb re-called the 5' RACE reads and catalogs CDR3 proteins one per entry, DNA excluded. The ten top clones account for over 5.5%, within a sample of fewer than 400,000 distinct CDR3 sequences. Whole blood supplied total RNA, and T cells were not sorted. This CDR3 has 18 amino acids. Germline-derived CDR1 and CDR2 are MNHEY and SVGAGI. The chain carries TRBV6-5 and TRBJ2-6. This receptor was identified in a human donor with ulcerative colitis or Crohn's disease, or a healthy co-twin of an affected twin (not recorded which). The sequencing sample was made of blood. The CDR3 spells CASSYTRGLGTGANVLTF.